This T cell receptor (beta chain) is from a study of T cells in localized non-small cell lung cancer. Trimming took 3 bases from V and 5 from J; bases not matched to a gene: 4. Germline V CDR1 and CDR2: LGHNA, YNFKEQ. The CDR3 covers 14 residues. Sequenced by immunoSEQ multiplex PCR; TCRdb stores in-frame clones only, minus some. Among about 26,000 clones listed, roughly nine tenths were seen once. This clone was detected once. Antigen unknown. Overall study results and limits: When the top 100 tumor clones were examined, a median about 60 of them also appeared in the adjacent lung, which was paired and uninvolved. Highest T cell clonality was seen in uninvolved adjacent lung, surpassing that measured in tumor.

The chain links TRBV4-2 to TRBJ2-1, with 7 bases matching TRBD2. This receptor was obtained from a female donor of 60 years or more with stage II squamous cell lung carcinoma. Sample: peripheral blood, taken before any cancer treatment. CDR3 DNA: TGTGCCAGCAGCCACGGCGGGGGAGACAATGAGCAGTTCTTC. Protein product: CASSHGGGDNEQFF.